This T cell receptor (beta chain) comes out of a study of cytomegalovirus exposure and HLA in healthy donors. Study results and caveats: Using the classifier, cytomegalovirus status was reportedly diagnosed with high specificity and sensitivity.

The CDR3 is 16 amino acids. The germline V gene encodes CDR1 SGHRS and CDR2 YFSETQ. Unmatched junction bases numbered 1, after V lost 0 bases and J lost 1 base. Of note for this clone: Its antigen is not identified.

The PCR was carried out with 60 Vbeta primers and 13 Jbeta primers. Sequenced by immunoSEQ multiplex PCR; TCRdb stores in-frame clones only, minus some. This table holds roughly 170,000 clones, less than 85% found once. The TCR comes from a male donor in good health and CMV-seronegative. The specimen sequenced was PBMCs. The rearrangement uses TRBV5-1 and TRBJ2-2; 9 bases are a match to TRBD2. The CDR3 loop is CASSLVLAGNTGELFF. The DNA for the CDR3 is TGCGCCAGCAGCTTGGTACTAGCGGGGAACACCGGGGAGCTGTTTTTT.